Listed here are 20 T cell receptor beta chains from one sample, sequenced in a study of cytomegalovirus exposure and HLA in healthy donors listed by TCRdb under 2017. Library construction relied on the immunoSEQ multiplex PCR assay. Here the immuneACCESS table is served through TCRdb, limited to in-frame sequences with V and J called. Missing clones are a known gap in these copies; in checked studies unresolved V genes cover under half, and the rest lacks a known reason. Here the sample has about 120,000 clones; roughly 90% occur a single time. The ten largest clones take up nearly 6.5% of the sample. Sequencing input: PBMCs. Source of these receptors: a woman between 18 and 29 years old in good health and CMV-seropositive.

This rearrangement joins TRBV7-6 to TRBJ2-7; tentatively, D is TRBD2 (7 bases). The V gene lost 1 base and the J gene lost 3 bases, with 13 bases spanning the gap. Per the germline V gene, CDR1 is SGHVS and CDR2 is FNYEAQ. This CDR3 is 15 amino acids long. This chain's CDR3 is CASSLDQGRVYEQYF. The CDR3 DNA reads as TGTGCCAGCAGCTTAGACCAGGGGAGGGTCTACGAGCAGTACTTC.

This clone was detected only a few times. This rearrangement joins TRBV7-2 to TRBJ2-7; 9 positions agree with TRBD2. V was pared by 0 bases and J by 7 bases, with 4 bases of the junction left unmatched. The CDR3 consists of 14 residues. Germline CDR1 SGHTA, CDR2 FQGNSA. The CDR3 reads CASSLAVLAGEQYF. The CDR3, as DNA: TGTGCCAGCAGCTTAGCGGTTCTAGCGGGAGAGCAGTACTTC.

The chain links TRBV9 to TRBJ1-4, with 9 nucleotides matching TRBD1. The CDR3 totals 14 residues. Germline lookup yields CDR1 SGDLS and CDR2 YYNGEE. V lost 4 bases, J lost 8 bases, and 6 bases stayed unmatched. CDR3 DNA: TGTGCCAGCAGCCCGACAGGGGGTGTCGAAAAACTGTTTTTT. This sequence encodes CASSPTGGVEKLFF.

The chain is built from TRBV10-3 and TRBJ2-1; 11 bases align to TRBD2. Germline trimming cut 2 bases from V and 14 bases from J; bases unmatched to any gene: 5. Germline V gene sequence: CDR1 ENHRY, CDR2 SYGVKD. The CDR3 is 13 residues long. CDR3 coding DNA: TGTGCCATCAGTGAGACACTAGCGGGAGAGAAGTTCTTC. This translates into CAISETLAGEKFF.

This chain joins TRBV11-2 and TRBJ2-1, with TRBD2 identical over 8 bases. The CDR3 has 17 residues. The ends lost 3 bases at V and 3 bases at J; junction bases unmatched: 10. In germline, CDR1 is SGHAT, CDR2 FQNNGV. For the CDR3, the DNA is TGTGCCAGCAGCTTTGCTCCGAGGCGGGGGGACTACAATGAGCAGTTCTTC. Amino acids: CASSFAPRRGDYNEQFF.

The chain links TRBV4-1 to TRBJ2-1, with 11 bases fitting TRBD2. The CDR3 runs 16 residues. Trimming cost V 1 base and J 8 bases; bases outside gene matches: 7. Germline values: CDR1 MGHRA, CDR2 YSYEKL. CDR3 amino acids: CASSQAGGLAGDEQFF. The DNA for the CDR3 is TGCGCCAGCAGCCAAGCAGGAGGACTAGCGGGCGATGAGCAGTTCTTC.

This chain joins TRBV7-2 and TRBJ2-5, with 7 bases matching TRBD2. Germline-derived CDR1 and CDR2 are SGHTA and FQGNSA. Trimming removed 1 base from V and 2 bases from J; junction bases left unmatched: 10. The CDR3 covers 17 residues. The CDR3 region is CASSLGAIAGGQETQYF. The CDR3 bases are TGTGCCAGCAGCTTAGGGGCCATTGCCGGGGGGCAAGAGACCCAGTACTTC.

The chain joins TRBV6-4 to TRBJ2-3; 12 nucleotides align to TRBD2. The CDR3 covers 17 residues. Germline V CDR1 and CDR2: MRHNA, SNTAGT. The junction had 15 bases not matched to a gene; V was cut back by 9 bases and J by 5 bases. CDR3 loop: CARPKGASGGAKDTQYF. CDR3 DNA: TGTGCCAGACCGAAGGGGGCTAGCGGGGGGGCGAAAGATACGCAGTATTTT.

This sequence joins TRBV7-6 and TRBJ2-2, with unresolved D. The V gene lost 1 base and the J gene lost 1 base, with 4 bases spanning the gap. The CDR3 is made up of 14 amino acids. Germline V lookup: CDR1 SGHVS, CDR2 FNYEAQ. The CDR3 DNA is TGTGCCAGCAGCTTAGACAGGAACACCGGGGAGCTGTTTTTT. It codes for CASSLDRNTGELFF. Full variable domain (remainder filled in from reference TRBV7-6 and TRBJ2-2): GAGVSQSPRYKVTKRGQDVALRCDPISGHVSLYWYRQALGQGPEFLTYFNYEAQQDKSGLPNDRFSAERPEGSISTLTIQRTEQRDSAMYRCASSLDRNTGELFFGEGSRLTVL.

The rearrangement links TRBV11-2 to TRBJ1-3, with D unresolved. V was pared by 3 bases and J by 4 bases, with 13 bases between. Germline V gene sequence: CDR1 SGHAT, CDR2 FQNNGV. CDR3 size: 15 residues. The CDR3 loop is CASSFGRTAGNTIYF. As DNA, the CDR3 is TGTGCCAGCAGCTTTGGGAGGACGGCCGGAAACACCATATATTTT.

The rearrangement uses TRBV10-3 and TRBJ2-7; TRBD1 might be the D (8 bases). Germline V gene lookup returns CDR1 ENHRY and CDR2 SYGVKD. Trimming cost V 8 bases and J 6 bases, with 23 bases left between them. This CDR3 is built from 15 residues. CDR3: CAIGWRRTGRVEQYF. The CDR3 region has the DNA TGTGCCATCGGGTGGCGTCGGACAGGGAGGGTCGAGCAGTACTTC.

The V gene is TRBV15, the J gene TRBJ1-5; 7 bases align to TRBD1. Per the germline V gene, CDR1 is LNHNV and CDR2 is YYDKDF (reference sequence). The CDR3 has 14 amino acids. V lost 3 bases to trimming and J lost 6 bases; unmatched junction nucleotides: 5. In DNA, the CDR3 is TGTGCCACCAGCAGTAAACAGGGGCGTCAGCCCCAGCATTTT. Amino acids: CATSSKQGRQPQHF.

This sequence joins TRBV7-8 and TRBJ2-2, with unresolved D. This CDR3 has 15 residues. V was cut by 1 base and J by 6 bases, with 12 bases left in between. CDR1 is SGHVS, CDR2 FQNEAQ, per germline. CDR3 sequence: CASSLVEVIPGELFF. The CDR3 nucleotides read TGTGCCAGCAGCTTAGTAGAGGTTATACCCGGGGAGCTGTTTTTT.

This clone was seen only a few times. The J gene is TRBJ2-7, the V gene TRBV7-9; D is perhaps TRBD2 (6 bases). The CDR3 is made up of 13 amino acids. V was pared by 1 base and J by 4 bases, with 8 bases between. Germline V lookup: CDR1 SEHNR, CDR2 FQNEAQ (reference sequence). CDR3 bases: TGTGCCAGCAGCTTAGGGAGGGAGTACGAGCAGTACTTC. Protein product: CASSLGREYEQYF.

The gene calls are TRBV5-1 and TRBJ2-7, with a weak D call TRBD2 (5 bases). CDR3 size: 15 residues. Germline V gene sequence: CDR1 SGHRS, CDR2 YFSETQ. The ends were cut back, 0 bases at V and 2 bases at J, with 12 bases in the middle. The CDR3 region is CASSLVAGGPYEQYF. The CDR3 nucleotides read TGCGCCAGCAGCTTGGTGGCAGGAGGCCCCTACGAGCAGTACTTC. Variable domain in full (rest from reference TRBV5-1 and TRBJ2-7): KAGVTQTPRYLIKTRGQQVTLSCSPISGHRSVSWYQQTPGQGLQFLFEYFSETQRNKGNFPGRFSGRQFSNSRSEMNVSTLELGDSALYLCASSLVAGGPYEQYFGPGTRLTVT.

The chain combines TRBV10-3 with TRBJ2-5; 8 bases are a match to TRBD2. This CDR3 is built from 13 residues. The germline gives CDR1 ENHRY, CDR2 SYGVKD. J gave up 5 bases and V 6 bases, and 5 bases lay outside the gene matches. The chain's CDR3 is CAIRTGLAETQYF. CDR3 sequence (DNA): TGTGCCATCAGAACCGGACTAGCCGAGACCCAGTACTTC.

The chain has TRBV19 and TRBJ1-6; TRBD1 matches at 8 bases. V lost 7 bases and J lost 4; bases outside the gene matches: 6. The CDR3 contains 15 residues. Per the germline V gene, CDR1 is LNHDA and CDR2 is SQIVND (reference sequence). The CDR3 region has the DNA TGTGCCAGTACCAAAGGACAGGGTTATAATTCACCCCTCCACTTT. It codes for CASTKGQGYNSPLHF.

V is TRBV7-9 and J is TRBJ2-3, with D perhaps TRBD1 (6 bases). The germline CDR1 and CDR2 sequences are SEHNR and FQNEAQ (reference sequence). Trimming removed 1 base from V and 4 bases from J, with 15 bases in between. This CDR3 is 16 amino acids long. The CDR3 DNA is TGTGCCAGCAGCTTAGGCTCCGGGACAATGGCAGATACGCAGTATTTT. It yields the protein CASSLGSGTMADTQYF. Full variable domain (rest looked up from reference TRBV7-9 and TRBJ2-3): DTGVSQNPRHKITKRGQNVTFRCDPISEHNRLYWYRQTLGQGPEFLTYFQNEAQLEKSRLLSDRFSAERPKGSFSTLEIQRTEQGDSAMYLCASSLGSGTMADTQYFGPGTRLTVL.

The sample holds a few counts of this clone. The chain joins TRBV6-6 to TRBJ2-2, with 13 bases identical to TRBD2. With V trimmed by 10 bases and J by 6 bases, 8 bases remained unmatched. This CDR3 has 15 amino acids. CDR1 and CDR2 from the germline V gene are MNHNY and SVGAGI (reference sequence). The CDR3 DNA follows: TGTGCCACGCGGACTAGCGGGGGTGGGCCCGGGGAGCTGTTTTTT. It codes for CATRTSGGGPGELFF.

V and J are TRBV5-6 and TRBJ2-7; the D gene is possibly TRBD2 (6 bases). Germline V gene data show CDR1 as SGHDT and CDR2 as YYEEEE. With 4 bases removed from V and 5 bases from J, the gap between germline ends came to 16 bases. The CDR3 sequence is 14 residues long. Here the CDR3 reads CASSPPGSGDEQYF. The CDR3, as DNA: TGTGCCAGCAGCCCCCCCGGGTCGGGGGACGAGCAGTACTTC.